The 18 T cell receptor beta chains listed next were all sequenced from one sample in a study of T cell changes during pregnancy in multiple sclerosis. TCRdb's copy holds only in-frame clones and misses some; the assay was immunoSEQ multiplex PCR. Of under 35,000 clones listed, approximately 86% are singletons. This material consisted of CD8+ T cells from peripheral blood mononuclear cells, taken before pregnancy. These TCRs come from a female donor with multiple sclerosis, enrolled in a pregnancy study.

This clone has only one observation. This chain joins TRBV27 and TRBJ1-2; 9 bases fit TRBD1. Germline lookup yields CDR1 MNHEY and CDR2 SMNVEV (reference sequence). CDR3 length: 14 residues. V was pared by 6 bases and J by 4 bases, with 6 bases of the junction left unmatched. CDR3 nucleotides: TGTGCCAGCAGCCAGGGGACAGGGCTCTATGGCTACACCTTC. Amino acids: CASSQGTGLYGYTF.

V usage is TRBV28 and J usage is TRBJ1-2, with D possibly being TRBD1 (6 bases). Germline V gene lookup returns CDR1 MDHEN and CDR2 SYDVKM. The CDR3 runs to 15 residues. Trimming removed 5 bases at V and 8 bases at J, with 21 bases between. CDR3 region: CASSPGRDTALGYTF. The CDR3, as DNA: TGTGCCAGCAGTCCAGGCCGGGACACCGCATTAGGCTACACCTTC.

This sequence joins TRBV2 and TRBJ1-5, with TRBD1 matching 11 bases. The CDR3 consists of 18 residues. Germline V gene sequence: CDR1 SNHLY, CDR2 FYNNEI. Trimming at V came to 6 bases and at J to 0 bases, leaving 10 bases not matched to a gene. In nucleotides, the CDR3 is TGTGCCAGCAGGGGGGACAGGGGGGAGGTTTCTAGCAATCAGCCCCAGCATTTT. It translates to CASRGDRGEVSSNQPQHF.

This rearrangement joins TRBV11-3 to TRBJ1-3; 9 bases match TRBD1. The V and J ends lost 5 bases and 2 bases, in that order; junction bases with no gene match: 10. Germline loops: CDR1 SGHNT, CDR2 YENEEA. The CDR3 runs 17 residues. In nucleotides, the CDR3 is TGTGCCAGCAGCGCACCGGGACAGGGAGTTCCTGGAAACACCATATATTTT. This gives the protein CASSAPGQGVPGNTIYF.

This clone was recorded only once. The chain links TRBV13 to TRBJ2-5, with TRBD1 as a possible D gene (6 bases). The CDR3 contains 15 residues. The ends were cut back, 1 base at V and 4 bases at J, with 13 bases in the middle. CDR1 and CDR2 from the germline V gene are PRHDT and FYEKMQ (reference sequence). DNA of the CDR3: TGTGCCAGCAGCTTAGCCACAGGGTTAGGAGAGACCCAGTACTTC. Amino acids: CASSLATGLGETQYF.

J is TRBJ2-5 and V is TRBV5-6; D gene ambiguous. The CDR3 loop spans 13 amino acids. Germline CDR1 SGHDT, CDR2 YYEEEE. The V end lost 1 base, the J end lost 1 base, and 5 bases lay between the germline ends. The CDR3 loop reads CASSLLFQETQYF. The CDR3 region has the DNA TGTGCCAGCAGCTTGCTGTTCCAAGAGACCCAGTACTTC.

A few counts support this clone. The chain carries TRBV6-4 and TRBJ2-1; 7 positions agree with TRBD1. V was clipped by 6 bases and J by 5 bases; unmatched bases: 4. The CDR3 sequence is 13 residues long. Germline V lookup: CDR1 MRHNA, CDR2 SNTAGT. As DNA, the CDR3 is TGTGCCAGCAGCCAGACAGGGAACAATGAGCAGTTCTTC. Its translation: CASSQTGNNEQFF.

The genes are TRBV7-9 and TRBJ2-7, with 11 bases aligning to TRBD2. The CDR3 consists of 16 residues. From germline, CDR1 is SEHNR and CDR2 FQNEAQ (reference sequence). V was clipped by 5 bases and J by 2 bases; unmatched bases: 8. The CDR3 coding sequence is TGTGCCAGCAGCCCCCTGGGGACTAGCGGCCCCTACGAGCAGTACTTC. Translating it yields CASSPLGTSGPYEQYF.

V is TRBV6-4 and J is TRBJ2-5; TRBD2 might be the D (6 bases). Trimming stripped 6 bases from V and 5 bases from J, with 19 bases between. The CDR3 is 15 residues long. Looked up from germline, CDR1 is MRHNA and CDR2 is SNTAGT. CDR3 sequence (DNA): TGTGCCAGCAGCTACCAACCGGGAGAAGGGGAGACCCAGTACTTC. Protein sequence: CASSYQPGEGETQYF.

The chain carries TRBV12-5 and TRBJ2-1, with 9 bases aligning to TRBD2. The germline gives CDR1 LGHNT, CDR2 FRNRAP. The CDR3 is 14 residues long. V lost 5 bases, J lost 10 bases, and 9 bases stayed unmatched. DNA for the CDR3: TGTGCTAGTGGTCCCCATGTGGCGGGGGGGGAGCAGTTCTTC. This encodes CASGPHVAGGEQFF.

This rearrangement joins TRBV11-3 to TRBJ2-1, with TRBD2 matching over 8 bases. The CDR3 extends over 16 amino acids. Germline CDR1 SGHNT, CDR2 YENEEA. The ends lost 7 bases at V and 5 bases at J; junction bases unmatched: 13. The CDR3 sequence is CASNGGGTFINNEQFF. For the CDR3, the DNA is TGTGCCAGCAACGGGGGGGGGACTTTTATAAACAATGAGCAGTTCTTC.

V is TRBV28 and J is TRBJ2-7; 8 bases are shared with TRBD2. CDR3 length: 16 residues. CDR1 MDHEN and CDR2 SYDVKM come from the germline V gene. The J segment lost 2 bases and the V segment lost 8 bases, leaving 14 bases of the junction unmatched. The CDR3 is CASLSLGEREPYEQYF. CDR3 DNA sequence: TGTGCCAGCCTATCACTAGGTGAGCGGGAGCCCTACGAGCAGTACTTC.

V is TRBV6-5 and J is TRBJ2-1; D might be TRBD1 (6 bases). The germline V and J ends were trimmed by 7 bases and 9 bases, with 19 bases remaining between them. The germline CDR1 and CDR2 sequences are MNHEY and SVGAGI. The CDR3 covers 14 residues. The CDR3: CASTQPGHWGEQFF. CDR3 in DNA: TGTGCCAGCACCCAACCGGGACATTGGGGTGAGCAGTTCTTC.

The rearrangement links TRBV11-3 to TRBJ1-2; 10 bases line up with TRBD1. The CDR3 has 19 residues. Per the germline V gene, CDR1 is SGHNT and CDR2 is YENEEA. V was pared by 5 bases and J by 3 bases, with 18 bases of the junction left unmatched. In DNA, the CDR3 is TGTGCCAGCAGCCACCTTGAGGGGACAGGGGCGGACCGACACTATGGCTACACCTTC. Translation gives CASSHLEGTGADRHYGYTF.

The chain joins TRBV5-6 to TRBJ2-5; D is ambiguous. The length of the CDR3 is 12 residues. Trimming left V 0 bases short and J 4 bases short, with 4 bases between. CDR1 and CDR2 from the germline V gene are SGHDT and YYEEEE. The CDR3, as DNA: TGTGCCAGCAGCTTGGCGGGAGAGACCCAGTACTTC. The encoded protein is CASSLAGETQYF.

This chain connects TRBV29-1 to TRBJ2-3; TRBD2 matches at 10 bases. Germline CDR1 is SQVTM and CDR2 is ANQGSEA. The CDR3 spans 12 residues. With 5 bases clipped from V and 4 bases from J, the junction kept 0 bases outside the gene matches. Written as DNA, the CDR3 is TGCAGCGTTAGCGGGGGGGCAGATACGCAGTATTTT. It translates to CSVSGGADTQYF.

The chain joins TRBV27 to TRBJ1-1, with TRBD1 identical over 7 bases. CDR3 length: 15 amino acids. Germline CDR1 is MNHEY and CDR2 is SMNVEV (reference sequence). The J segment lost 1 base and the V segment lost 5 bases, leaving 7 bases of the junction unmatched. The CDR3 protein is CASSEWTGRNTEAFF. For the CDR3, the DNA is TGTGCCAGCAGTGAATGGACAGGAAGGAACACTGAAGCTTTCTTT.

This clone has a single count. The chain joins TRBV2 to TRBJ2-3; no clear D gene. CDR1 is SNHLY and CDR2 is FYNNEI in the germline V gene. The germline V and J ends were trimmed by 3 bases and 10 bases, with 8 bases remaining between them. The CDR3 runs to 11 residues. The CDR3 is CASSDLFAQYF. In DNA form, the CDR3 reads TGTGCCAGCAGTGACCTCTTCGCGCAGTATTTT.